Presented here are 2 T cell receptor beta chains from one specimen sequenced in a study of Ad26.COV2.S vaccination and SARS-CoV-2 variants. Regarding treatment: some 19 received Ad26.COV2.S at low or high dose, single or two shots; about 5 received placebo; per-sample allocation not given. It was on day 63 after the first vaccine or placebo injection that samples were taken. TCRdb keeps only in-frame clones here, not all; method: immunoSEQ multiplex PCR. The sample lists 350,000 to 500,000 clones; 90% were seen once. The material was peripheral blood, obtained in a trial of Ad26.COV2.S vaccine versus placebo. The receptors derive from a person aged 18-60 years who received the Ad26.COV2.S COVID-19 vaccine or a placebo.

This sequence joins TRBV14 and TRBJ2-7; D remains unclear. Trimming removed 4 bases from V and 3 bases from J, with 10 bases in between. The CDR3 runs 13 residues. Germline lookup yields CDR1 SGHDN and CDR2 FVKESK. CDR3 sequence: CASSLTGHYEQYF. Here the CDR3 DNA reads TGTGCCAGCAGCCTCACGGGCCACTACGAGCAGTACTTC.

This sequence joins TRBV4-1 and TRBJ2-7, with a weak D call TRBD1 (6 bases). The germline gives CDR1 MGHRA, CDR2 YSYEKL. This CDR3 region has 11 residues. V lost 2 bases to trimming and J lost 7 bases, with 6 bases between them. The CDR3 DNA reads TGCGCCAGCAGCCAAAGGGGGGAGCAGTACTTC. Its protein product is CASSQRGEQYF.